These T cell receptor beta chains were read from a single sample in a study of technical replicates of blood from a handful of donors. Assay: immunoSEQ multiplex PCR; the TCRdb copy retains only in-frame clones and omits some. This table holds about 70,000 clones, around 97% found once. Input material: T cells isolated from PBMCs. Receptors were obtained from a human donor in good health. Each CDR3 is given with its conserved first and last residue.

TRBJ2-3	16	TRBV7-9	CASSLVQGALTDTQYF
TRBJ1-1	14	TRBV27	CASNIAGVNTEAFF
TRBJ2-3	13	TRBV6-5	CASSYTSTDTQYF
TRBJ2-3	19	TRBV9	CASSVEAGGPGRSTDTQYF
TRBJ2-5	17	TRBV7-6	CASSTGLAGGWLETQYF
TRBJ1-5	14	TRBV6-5	CASKWGQLNQPQHF
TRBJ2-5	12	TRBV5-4	CASSDREETQYF
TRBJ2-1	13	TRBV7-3	CASSRETRNEQFF
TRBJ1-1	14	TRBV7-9	CASSSLGGNTEAFF
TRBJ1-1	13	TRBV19	CASSMSQGAPTFF
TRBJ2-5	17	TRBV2	CASSESWQTDGQETQYF
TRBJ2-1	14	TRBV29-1	CSVDLGLGLYEQFF
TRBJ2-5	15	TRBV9	CASNQGGGPAETQYF
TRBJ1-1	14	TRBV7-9	CASSSVFQNTEAFF
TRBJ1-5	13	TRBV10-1	CASSLGINQPQHF
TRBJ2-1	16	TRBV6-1	CAGREGTGALYNEQFF
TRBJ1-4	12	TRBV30	CARDGGTAKLFF
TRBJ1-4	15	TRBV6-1	CASNLEGATNEKLFF
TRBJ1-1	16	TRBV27	CASSLLSGVANTEAFF
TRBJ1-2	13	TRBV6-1	CASSEARGYGYTF
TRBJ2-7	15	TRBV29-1	CSVERGSGATYEQYF
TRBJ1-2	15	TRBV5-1	CASSLVGEGVDGYTF
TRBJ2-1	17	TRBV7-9	CASSFRPGRAILNEQFF
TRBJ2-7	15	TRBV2	CASSELGQGVNEQYF
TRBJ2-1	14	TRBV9	CASSRTSGVNEQFF
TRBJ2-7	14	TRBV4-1	CASSQESRGYEQYF
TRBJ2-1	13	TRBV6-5	CASSYSLYNEQFF
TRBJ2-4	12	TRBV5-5	CASSRTRNIQYF
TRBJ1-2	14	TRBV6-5	CASSLGTGAYGYTF
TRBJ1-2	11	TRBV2	CASNPINGYTF